What follows are 31 T cell receptor beta chains derived from one specimen sequenced in a study of TIL therapy for anti-PD-1-resistant metastatic lung cancer. The time point is: pre-treatment sample, taken before nivolumab and TIL therapy. Sequencing used immunoSEQ v3. Using immunoSEQ multiplex PCR, the repertoire was profiled, and TCRdb retains in-frame clones only, with some absent. The table lists around 20,000 clones, 78% of them singletons. The sample was blood, taken at baseline. These receptors were obtained from a person between 30 and 80 years old with non-small cell lung cancer.

This chain connects TRBV6-5 to TRBJ2-7; 9 positions agree with TRBD2. The J segment lost 0 bases and the V segment lost 7 bases, leaving 7 bases of the junction unmatched. The V gene's germline CDR1 is MNHEY and CDR2 SVGAGI. CDR3 length equals 15 residues. This CDR3 is CASTTPTSGSYEQYF. The DNA for the CDR3 is TGTGCCAGCACTACCCCGACTAGCGGCTCCTACGAGCAGTACTTC.

This clone was seen once. This rearrangement joins TRBV27 to TRBJ2-2, with TRBD2 identical over 10 bases. The length of the CDR3 is 16 residues. The J segment lost 4 bases and the V segment lost 5 bases, leaving 7 bases of the junction unmatched. CDR1 MNHEY and CDR2 SMNVEV come from the germline V gene (reference sequence). The CDR3 sequence: CASSTIAGGGTGELFF. The DNA of the CDR3 is TGTGCCAGCAGTACTATAGCGGGAGGTGGCACCGGGGAGCTGTTTTTT.

The V call is TRBV4-2, the J call TRBJ2-7, with D possibly TRBD1 on 7 matching bases. The V gene's germline CDR1 is LGHNA and CDR2 YNFKEQ. Deletions cut 1 base from V and 3 bases from J, with 28 bases between. This CDR3 region has 20 residues. CDR3 region: CASSQGQGLSSIGSRYEQYF. CDR3 bases: TGTGCCAGCAGCCAAGGACAGGGACTGTCCTCTATCGGGAGCCGCTACGAGCAGTACTTC.

This clone came up once. The chain joins TRBV5-6 to TRBJ1-2, with 10 nucleotides matching TRBD1. The CDR3 runs to 15 residues. Trimming cost V 2 bases and J 4 bases; bases outside gene matches: 5. In germline, CDR1 is SGHDT, CDR2 YYEEEE. The CDR3 DNA sequence: TGTGCCAGCAGCTTAGGGACAGGGGCCTTCTATGGCTACACCTTC. It translates to CASSLGTGAFYGYTF. The full variable domain, with the rest looked up from reference TRBV5-6 and TRBJ1-2, is DAGVTQSPTHLIKTRGQQVTLRCSPKSGHDTVSWYQQALGQGPQFIFQYYEEEERQRGNFPDRFSGHQFPNYSSELNVNALLLGDSALYLCASSLGTGAFYGYTFGSGTRLTVV.

Here the CDR3 DNA reads TGTGCCAGCAGCTTCGGCCGGGCAGAGACCCAGTACTTC. Protein product: CASSFGRAETQYF. The chain uses TRBV7-3 and TRBJ2-5; unclear D gene. Germline-derived CDR1 and CDR2 are SGHTA and FQGTGA. The CDR3 has 13 amino acids. V shed 3 bases and J shed 4 bases, with 9 bases lying between them.

This clone has just one count. The V gene is TRBV6-6, the J gene TRBJ2-7; D remains unclear. Between the trimmed V and J ends, which lost 10 bases and 1 base, there was a span of 11 bases. CDR1 MNHNY and CDR2 SVGAGI come from the germline V gene (reference sequence). The CDR3 covers 12 residues. DNA for the CDR3: TGTGCCACAGCGCGCGGATCCTACGAGCAGTACTTC. Encoded protein: CATARGSYEQYF.

The chain joins TRBV6-6 to TRBJ2-7, with no clear D. The germline CDR1 and CDR2 sequences are MNHNY and SVGAGI (reference sequence). Trimming pared 2 bases from V and 3 bases from J, leaving 8 bases between. There are 13 residues in the CDR3. The CDR3 protein is CASSYVPDYEQYF. The CDR3 DNA reads as TGTGCCAGCAGTTACGTACCAGACTACGAGCAGTACTTC.

Only a few counts were recorded for this clone. The chain carries TRBV6-5 and TRBJ2-6; D ambiguous. The CDR3 consists of 15 residues. CDR1 is MNHEY and CDR2 is SVGAGI in the germline V gene. Trimming cost V 0 bases and J 0 bases, with 3 bases left between them. The CDR3 here is CASSYSVSGANVLTF. The CDR3 DNA follows: TGTGCCAGCAGTTACTCGGTCTCTGGGGCCAACGTCCTGACTTTC.

V gene TRBV2 combines with J gene TRBJ1-5, with no clear D. CDR1 and CDR2 from the germline V gene are SNHLY and FYNNEI. The V end was cut by 0 bases, the J end by 4 bases, with 10 bases between. CDR3 length equals 15 residues. CDR3 coding DNA: TGTGCCAGCAGTGAAGCGGTGTCAACTAATCAGCCCCAGCATTTT. Its protein product is CASSEAVSTNQPQHF.

In its sample, this clone was seen a few times. J is TRBJ2-1 and V is TRBV6-4, with TRBD2 matching 12 bases. CDR1 is MRHNA and CDR2 is SNTAGT in the germline V gene. This CDR3 is 15 amino acids long. After removal of 3 bases from V and 8 bases from J, the junction contained 5 bases not matched to a gene. The CDR3 spells CASSEGTSGLDEQFF. Here the CDR3 DNA reads TGTGCCAGCAGTGAGGGGACTAGCGGGCTAGATGAGCAGTTCTTC.

J is TRBJ1-5 and V is TRBV6-1, with D unclear. CDR3 size: 18 residues. Per the germline V gene, CDR1 is MNHNS and CDR2 is SASEGT. Trimming took off 4 bases at V and 0 bases at J, with 19 bases between the two ends. The CDR3 loop reads CASSVSHPPLYSNQPQHF. The CDR3 DNA reads TGTGCCAGCAGTGTGAGTCACCCACCCCTTTATAGCAATCAGCCCCAGCATTTT.

The chain employs TRBV10-1 and TRBJ2-5; D is undetermined. The CDR3 spans 13 residues. Trimming pared 5 bases from V and 3 bases from J, leaving 10 bases between. CDR1 and CDR2 from the germline V gene are WNHNN and SYGVQD (reference sequence). The CDR3 DNA sequence: TGCGCCAGCAGTTTCGGCAAGGAAGAGACCCAGTACTTC. The encoded protein is CASSFGKEETQYF.

The genes are TRBV28 and TRBJ2-2, with 9 nucleotides matching TRBD2. The CDR3 is made up of 18 amino acids. V lost 3 bases, J lost 4 bases, and 12 bases stayed unmatched. Germline V gives CDR1 MDHEN, CDR2 SYDVKM. CDR3 sequence reads: CASSFLSGLARSTGELFF. CDR3 nucleotide sequence: TGTGCCAGCAGTTTCCTTTCCGGACTAGCGCGAAGCACCGGGGAGCTGTTTTTT.

The rearrangement joins TRBV11-2 to TRBJ1-2, with 10 bases identical to TRBD1. The CDR3 loop spans 15 amino acids. After removal of 0 bases from V and 3 bases from J, the junction contained 1 base not matched to a gene. Germline loops: CDR1 SGHAT, CDR2 FQNNGV. The CDR3 region has the DNA TGTGCCAGCAGCTTAGAAGGGACAGGGGACTATGGCTACACCTTC. This gives the protein CASSLEGTGDYGYTF. The variable domain in full, with the rest retrieved from reference TRBV11-2 and TRBJ1-2, is EAGVAQSPRYKIIEKRQSVAFWCNPISGHATLYWYQQILGQGPKLLIQFQNNGVVDDSQLPKDRFSAERLKGVDSTLKIQPAKLEDSAVYLCASSLEGTGDYGYTFGSGTRLTVV.

The chain has TRBV10-3 and TRBJ1-1, with D tentatively TRBD1 (5 bases). V lost 7 bases and J lost 8, with 14 bases in between. This CDR3 has 12 residues. Per the germline V gene, CDR1 is ENHRY and CDR2 is SYGVKD. This CDR3 reads CAITRDLGEAFF. CDR3 sequence (DNA): TGTGCCATCACCCGGGACCTTGGGGAAGCTTTCTTT.

The genes are TRBV11-3 and TRBJ2-2; 12 bases line up with TRBD1. CDR1 and CDR2 (germline): SGHNT, YENEEA. The CDR3 is 18 residues long. After removal of 5 bases from V and 4 bases from J, the junction contained 11 bases not matched to a gene. The CDR3 DNA sequence: TGTGCCAGCAGCACAATATCAGGGACAGGGGGCACCACCGGGGAGCTGTTTTTT. This gives the protein CASSTISGTGGTTGELFF.

CDR3 protein: CASSPIGSGKEKLFF. The CDR3 nucleotides read TGTGCCAGCTCACCAATTGGATCGGGAAAAGAAAAACTGTTTTTT. The rearrangement uses TRBV18 and TRBJ1-4, with unresolved D. The length of the CDR3 is 15 residues. The V gene lost 2 bases and the J gene lost 8 bases, with 15 bases spanning the gap. Germline V gene data show CDR1 as KGHSH and CDR2 as LQKENI.

V usage is TRBV18 and J usage is TRBJ1-5; D not certain. The CDR3 spans 15 residues. CDR1 and CDR2 from the germline V gene are KGHSH and LQKENI. V dropped 4 bases and J dropped 2 bases, with 12 bases sitting between them. CDR3 loop: CASSQVPLGNQPQHF. The DNA for the CDR3 is TGTGCCAGCTCACAGGTCCCCCTGGGCAATCAGCCCCAGCATTTT.

The rearrangement uses TRBV28 and TRBJ1-6; D unresolved. This CDR3 spans 12 amino acids. The germline V gene has CDR1 MDHEN and CDR2 SYDVKM. The V and J ends lost 5 bases and 8 bases respectively, with 7 bases between them. The DNA of the CDR3 is TGTGCCAGCAGTATCCTAGATTCACCCCTCCACTTT. It encodes CASSILDSPLHF.

This chain links TRBV4-3 with TRBJ2-3; D is unresolved. Germline CDR1 and CDR2: LGHNA and YSLEER. The CDR3 is made up of 16 amino acids. The germline V and J ends were trimmed by 1 base and 2 bases, with 13 bases remaining between them. The DNA of the CDR3 is TGCGCCAGCAGCCAAGGGTTTAGAACCCCCACAGATACGCAGTATTTT. This encodes CASSQGFRTPTDTQYF.

This sequence joins TRBV6-5 and TRBJ1-6; maybe TRBD1 (5 bases). Germline V CDR1 and CDR2: MNHEY, SVGAGI. With 6 bases removed from V and 5 bases from J, the gap between germline ends came to 14 bases. CDR3 length: 15 amino acids. The CDR3 loop is CASRGVWGDNSPLHF. CDR3 sequence (DNA): TGTGCCAGCAGGGGCGTCTGGGGGGATAATTCACCCCTCCACTTT.

Only a few counts were recorded for this clone. The chain combines TRBV18 with TRBJ2-7; possibly TRBD2 for D (5 bases). Germline V lookup: CDR1 KGHSH, CDR2 LQKENI. The V gene lost 3 bases and the J gene lost 5 bases, with 5 bases spanning the gap. This CDR3 spans 11 amino acids. For the CDR3, the DNA is TGTGCCAGCTCACCGCGGGACGAGCAGTACTTC. It specifies CASSPRDEQYF.

In its sample, this clone was seen a few times. CDR3 nucleotides: TGCGCCAGCAGCCAAGGGGGCGGGGGGGCATTTCGGGAGCAGTTCTTC. Its translation: CASSQGGGGAFREQFF. The rearrangement uses TRBV4-1 and TRBJ2-1, with 9 positions matching TRBD2. Trimming took 1 base from V and 10 from J; bases not matched to a gene: 11. The CDR3 has 16 amino acids. Germline V gene sequence: CDR1 MGHRA, CDR2 YSYEKL.

This chain connects TRBV5-6 to TRBJ1-2, with 10 bases that match TRBD1. V was pared by 4 bases and J by 7 bases, with 4 bases of the junction left unmatched. CDR3 length equals 13 residues. Germline CDR1 and CDR2: SGHDT and YYEEEE. This CDR3 reads CASSETGGGGYTF. The CDR3 nucleotides read TGTGCCAGCAGCGAGACAGGGGGCGGTGGCTACACCTTC.

The chain employs TRBV6-1 and TRBJ2-7; TRBD2 matches 14 bases. The CDR3 runs to 14 residues. CDR1 MNHNS and CDR2 SASEGT come from the germline V gene. V was clipped by 4 bases and J by 5 bases; unmatched bases: 1. As DNA, the CDR3 is TGTGCCAGCAGTGGACTAGCGGGAGGGCACGAGCAGTACTTC. Protein sequence: CASSGLAGGHEQYF.

The rearrangement links TRBV18 to TRBJ1-3; 7 nucleotides align to TRBD1. There are 13 residues in the CDR3. V gave up 2 bases and J gave up 8 bases; unmatched junction bases: 3. In germline, CDR1 is KGHSH, CDR2 LQKENI. CDR3 nucleotide sequence: TGTGCCAGCTCACCAGGACAGGTTTACACCATATATTTT. It yields the protein CASSPGQVYTIYF.

The chain employs TRBV4-3 and TRBJ2-3; D is perhaps TRBD2 (5 bases). Germline assignment: CDR1 LGHNA and CDR2 YSLEER. The CDR3 has 17 residues. The germline V and J ends were trimmed by 1 base and 1 base, with 15 bases remaining between them. DNA for the CDR3: TGCGCCAGCAGCCAAGGACCGGTCGGGGAGCGCACAGATACGCAGTATTTT. This translates into CASSQGPVGERTDTQYF.

The chain carries TRBV28 and TRBJ1-1, with a weak D call TRBD1 (5 bases). The CDR3 totals 15 residues. Germline-derived CDR1 and CDR2 are MDHEN and SYDVKM. V was cut by 0 bases and J by 2 bases, with 10 bases left in between. CDR3 amino acids: CASSLWAGTNTEAFF. In DNA, the CDR3 is TGTGCCAGCAGTTTATGGGCCGGGACCAACACTGAAGCTTTCTTT.

The chain recombines TRBV5-1 with TRBJ1-2; no reliable D call. The CDR3 consists of 14 residues. The germline V gene has CDR1 SGHRS and CDR2 YFSETQ. The V end was cut by 0 bases, the J end by 3 bases, with 9 bases between. The CDR3 DNA reads as TGCGCCAGCAGCTTGGCGGGCGTAGACTATGGCTACACCTTC. Its protein product is CASSLAGVDYGYTF.

By its share, this clone is medium-sized (0.01 to 0.1%). V is TRBV18 and J is TRBJ1-1, with TRBD1 identical over 9 bases. CDR1 KGHSH and CDR2 LQKENI come from the germline V gene. The CDR3 covers 15 residues. V dropped 8 bases and J dropped 5; count of bases not matched to a gene: 12. The CDR3 region is CASGPGQGGNTEAFF. In DNA form, the CDR3 reads TGTGCCAGCGGCCCGGGACAGGGAGGTAATACTGAAGCTTTCTTT. The full variable domain, completed using reference TRBV18 and TRBJ1-1, is NAGVMQNPRHLVRRRGQEARLRCSPMKGHSHVYWYRQLPEEGLKFMVYLQKENIIDESGMPKERFSAEFPKEGPSILRIQQVVRGDSAAYFCASGPGQGGNTEAFFGQGTRLTVV.

The V call is TRBV11-2, the J call TRBJ1-2, with no clear D. The CDR3 spans 12 residues. V was cut by 3 bases and J by 5 bases, with 7 bases left in between. Per germline, CDR1 SGHAT and CDR2 FQNNGV. The CDR3 spells CASSLMKYGYTF. The CDR3 nucleotides are TGTGCCAGCAGCTTGATGAAGTATGGCTACACCTTC. Looking up the rest from reference TRBV11-2 and TRBJ1-2 gives the full variable domain: EAGVAQSPRYKIIEKRQSVAFWCNPISGHATLYWYQQILGQGPKLLIQFQNNGVVDDSQLPKDRFSAERLKGVDSTLKIQPAKLEDSAVYLCASSLMKYGYTFGSGTRLTVV.